The text below deals with one T cell receptor (beta chain). Its antigen is still unknown. CDR1 is SEHNR and CDR2 is FQNEAQ in the germline V gene (reference sequence). The CDR3 is 16 amino acids. The V gene end was trimmed by 4 bases and the J gene end by 2 bases; junction bases not matched to a gene: 9. Single viable CD3+CD4+CD8-CD45RO+ cells were sorted as the memory CD4+ T cells. CD4+ T cells were isolated by positive magnetic selection. This sample stems from a study of memory CD4+ T cells and cytomegalovirus serostatus. Only in-frame clones appear in the TCRdb table, and some are missing; sequencing was by immunoSEQ multiplex PCR. This table holds approximately 63,000 clones, about 78% found once. Study results and caveats: Of 150 to 200 reported CMV TCRbeta sequences, around 62 were found in memory CD4+ repertoires.

The sequenced material came from memory CD4+ T cells from blood. This clonotype was sampled from an adult in good health and CMV-seronegative. Some clones in this sample may be carry-over from other donors' samples. This rearrangement joins TRBV7-9 to TRBJ2-3; TRBD1 aligns across 7 bases. The CDR3 region is CASSYYWTGDTDTQYF. The CDR3, as DNA: TGTGCCAGCAGCTACTACTGGACAGGCGACACAGATACGCAGTATTTT. Drawing the rest from reference TRBV7-9 and TRBJ2-3, the complete variable domain is DTGVSQNPRHKITKRGQNVTFRCDPISEHNRLYWYRQTLGQGPEFLTYFQNEAQLEKSRLLSDRFSAERPKGSFSTLEIQRTEQGDSAMYLCASSYYWTGDTDTQYFGPGTRLTVL.